The subject of this entry is one T cell receptor beta chain. The data originate from a study of blood T cell repertoires in COVID-19. The wider study: Samples taken during acute and convalescent COVID-19 were collected in the United States, Italy and Spain. In each case, the material was cDNA or gDNA derived from T cells, B-cell-depleted T cells, or PBMCs.

The CDR3 is 15 residues long. V lost 7 bases, J lost 4 bases, and 6 bases stayed unmatched. Germline CDR1 reads LNHDA; CDR2 reads SQIVND (reference sequence). TCRdb's copy holds only in-frame clones and misses some; the assay was immunoSEQ multiplex PCR. This sample has about 410,000 clones, with roughly 85% found just once. The material sequenced was peripheral blood. The chain combines TRBV19 with TRBJ2-1; 11 nucleotides align to TRBD1. The sequence came from a woman in her 30s with active or convalescent COVID-19. CDR3 bases: TGTGCCAGTATCCCCGGGACAGGGGGTTACAATGAGCAGTTCTTC. Translation: CASIPGTGGYNEQFF. The whole variable domain, filled in from reference TRBV19 and TRBJ2-1, reads DGGITQSPKYLFRKEGQNVTLSCEQNLNHDAMYWYRQDPGQGLRLIYYSQIVNDFQKGDIAEGYSVSREKKESFPLTVTSAQKNPTAFYLCASIPGTGGYNEQFFGPGTRLTVL.